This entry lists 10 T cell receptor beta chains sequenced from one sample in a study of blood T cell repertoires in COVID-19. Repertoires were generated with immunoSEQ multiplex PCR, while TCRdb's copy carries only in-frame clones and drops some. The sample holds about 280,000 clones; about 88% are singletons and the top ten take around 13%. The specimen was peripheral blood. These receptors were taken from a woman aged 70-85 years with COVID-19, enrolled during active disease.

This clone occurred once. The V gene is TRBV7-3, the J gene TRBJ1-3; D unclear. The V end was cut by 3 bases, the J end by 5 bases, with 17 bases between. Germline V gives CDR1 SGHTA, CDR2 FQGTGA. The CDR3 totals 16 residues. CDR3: CASSFQAPTNRNTIYF. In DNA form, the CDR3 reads TGTGCCAGCAGCTTTCAGGCTCCGACAAACAGAAACACCATATATTTT.

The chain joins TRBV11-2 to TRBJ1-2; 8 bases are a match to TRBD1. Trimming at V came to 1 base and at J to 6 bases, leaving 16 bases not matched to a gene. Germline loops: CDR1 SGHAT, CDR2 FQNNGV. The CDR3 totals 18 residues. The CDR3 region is CASSLGPARRTGSDGYTF. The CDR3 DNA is TGTGCCAGCAGCTTAGGGCCCGCCCGTCGGACAGGGAGTGATGGCTACACCTTC.

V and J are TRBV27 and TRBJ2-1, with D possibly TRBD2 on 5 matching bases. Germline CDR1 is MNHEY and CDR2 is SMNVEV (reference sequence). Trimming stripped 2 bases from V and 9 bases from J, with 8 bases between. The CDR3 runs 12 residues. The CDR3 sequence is CASSLGSGEQFF. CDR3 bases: TGTGCCAGCAGTTTAGGGAGCGGTGAGCAGTTCTTC.

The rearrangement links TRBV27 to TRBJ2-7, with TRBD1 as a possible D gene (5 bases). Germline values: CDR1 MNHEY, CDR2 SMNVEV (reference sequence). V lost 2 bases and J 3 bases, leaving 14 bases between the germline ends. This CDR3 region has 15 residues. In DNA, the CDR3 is TGTGCCAGCAGTTTAATGGCAGGGTCCGGCTACGAGCAGTACTTC. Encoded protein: CASSLMAGSGYEQYF.

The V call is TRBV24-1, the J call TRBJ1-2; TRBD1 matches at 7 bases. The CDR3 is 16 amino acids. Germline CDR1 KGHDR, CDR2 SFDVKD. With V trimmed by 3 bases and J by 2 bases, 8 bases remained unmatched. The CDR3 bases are TGTGCCACCAGTGATCCCTCCGGGACAGAAAACTATGGCTACACCTTC. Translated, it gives CATSDPSGTENYGYTF.

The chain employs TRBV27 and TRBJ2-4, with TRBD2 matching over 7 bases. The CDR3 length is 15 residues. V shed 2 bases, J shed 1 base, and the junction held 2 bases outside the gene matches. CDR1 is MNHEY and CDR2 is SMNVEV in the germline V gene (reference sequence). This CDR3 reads CASSLREGAKNIQYF. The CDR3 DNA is TGTGCCAGCAGTTTAAGGGAGGGGGCCAAAAACATTCAGTACTTC.

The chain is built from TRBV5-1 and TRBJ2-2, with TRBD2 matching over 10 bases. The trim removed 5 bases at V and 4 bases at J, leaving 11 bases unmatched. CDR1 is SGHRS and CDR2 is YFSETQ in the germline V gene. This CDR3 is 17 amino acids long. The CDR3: CASSWTSGGPSTGELFF. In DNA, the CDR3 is TGCGCCAGCAGTTGGACTAGCGGTGGACCCTCCACCGGGGAGCTGTTTTTT.

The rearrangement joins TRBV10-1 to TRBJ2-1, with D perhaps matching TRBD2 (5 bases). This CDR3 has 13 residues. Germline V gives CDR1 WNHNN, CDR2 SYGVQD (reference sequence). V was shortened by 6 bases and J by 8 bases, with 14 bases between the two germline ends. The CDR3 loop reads CASSSGSGYEQFF. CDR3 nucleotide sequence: TGCGCCAGCAGCTCGGGATCCGGGTATGAGCAGTTCTTC.

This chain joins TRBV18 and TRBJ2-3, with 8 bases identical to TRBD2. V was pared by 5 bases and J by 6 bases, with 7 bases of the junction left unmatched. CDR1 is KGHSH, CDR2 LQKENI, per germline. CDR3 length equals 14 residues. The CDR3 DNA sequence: TGTGCCAGCTCATGGAACAGCGGGGGCGATACGCAGTATTTT. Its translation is CASSWNSGGDTQYF.

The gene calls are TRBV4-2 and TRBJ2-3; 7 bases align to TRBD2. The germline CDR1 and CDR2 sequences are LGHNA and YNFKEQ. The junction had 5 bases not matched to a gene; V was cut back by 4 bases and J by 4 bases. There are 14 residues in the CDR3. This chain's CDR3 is CASSLGGRADTQYF. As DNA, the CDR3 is TGTGCCAGCAGCCTCGGGGGGAGGGCAGATACGCAGTATTTT.